This T cell receptor (beta chain) came from a study of blood T cell repertoires in COVID-19. Measured with immunoSEQ multiplex PCR; TCRdb has only the in-frame clones, and not every one. The sample has approximately 280,000 clones; nearly 90% are singletons. The CDR3 has 12 amino acids. Looked up from germline, CDR1 is KGHSH and CDR2 is LQKENI. Trimming shortened V by 6 bases and J by 3 bases, and 9 bases separated the two germline ends. The sample comprised PBMCs or T cells enriched from blood (not recorded which). The chain carries TRBV18 and TRBJ2-7; maybe TRBD2 (5 bases). The receptor was isolated from a woman in her sixties or seventies who had recovered from COVID-19. The CDR3 DNA sequence: TGTGCCAGCTCGGGGAGTGGCTACGAGCAGTACTTC. It yields the protein CASSGSGYEQYF.